The T cell receptor (beta chain) under discussion was sequenced for a study of T cells in localized non-small cell lung cancer (dated by TCRdb to the early 2020s). Study-wide context: Comparing tumors with uninvolved tumor-adjacent lungs, the study looked at the T cell repertoires of fewer than 250 patients with early-stage NSCLC. A mean age of around 66 years was recorded for the NSCLC patients, of whom 129 were male and some 99 were female. All 240 or so NSCLC patients in the cohort were treatment-naive and had localized lung tumors that were resected.

With regard to this clone: There is no known antigen for this receptor. No much larger clonotype is one base removed from it; base qualities were not supplied.

At diagnosis, peripheral blood, uninvolved tumor-adjacent lung and tumor were collected and were preserved as a mix of fresh-frozen and FFPE material. For TCR repertoire profiling, blood samples were analyzed in the form of peripheral blood mononuclear cells. Its CDR3 holds 15 amino acids, cysteine through phenylalanine. The retained sequence is limited to the CDR3, 45 bases, with the frame set at the first base. CDR1 and CDR2, looked up from the germline V gene, are MNHEY and SVGAGI. Trimming accounts for 6 bases at V and 4 bases at J, while the number of junction bases matched to no gene is 12. The investigation overall reported the following: Higher T cell density in blood was associated with longer overall survival, whereas higher clonality in adjacent lung was associated with shorter survival. A median of about 50 of the top 100 tumor clones turned up in the paired uninvolved adjacent lung, and under 30 of those clones also ranked among the top 100 of that same adjacent lung. Because multi-region tumor sequencing was not performed, intratumor heterogeneity could not be ruled out. Because of the exploratory design, TCR variables were selected using unadjusted p-values without false-discovery rate correction. The highest T cell clonality was observed in uninvolved tumor-adjacent lung, where clonality exceeded that of tumor, suggesting that antigenic responses were more focused in uninvolved tumor-adjacent lung.

TCR beta CDR3 regions were sequenced from DNA using the immunoSEQ Assay. The paper's processing steps were these. To compute T cell density, TCR beta template counts were normalized to usable DNA, which was estimated by amplifying housekeeping genes. The preseqR package was used to estimate richness by extrapolating to 400,000 templates for PBMC samples and to 120,000 templates for tissue samples. Clonality was defined as one minus Pielou's evenness. Differential abundance testing on productive amino-acid clonotypes, with a minimum total count of 5 and an alpha of 0.1, was used to identify tissue-enriched TCRs. The Jaccard Index and the Morisita Overlap Index were used to measure repertoire overlap between compartments. TCR beta CDR3s were clustered by GLIPH together with public tetramer-defined viral CDR3s, and at least three viral sequences plus V-gene enrichment were required for viral motifs. Sourced from immuneACCESS, this table was stored by TCRdb with only in-frame sequences that have V and J called. A share of the clones is absent; for the studies checked, an unresolved V gene accounts for under half, and the remainder has no known explanation. D and trimming come from the DNA, and the V and J calls and clone size come from that table. The sample records approximately 21,000 clones, 75% to 95% of which are singletons. The ten top clones hold 6.9% of the sample.

This sequence was found in a woman aged 35-70 years with stage I lung adenocarcinoma. This sample comprised peripheral blood, obtained before any cancer treatment. The rearranged chain carries TRBV6-5 and TRBJ2-7; TRBD2 agrees with 7 junctional bases. The nucleotide sequence reads as follows: TGTGCCAGCAGGGCTCAGGGCGGGAGTCAGTACGAGCAGTACTTC. This codes for CASRAQGGSQYEQYF.